These 14 T cell receptor beta chains came from one sample sequenced in a study of Ad26.COV2.S vaccination and SARS-CoV-2 variants. The repertoire was sequenced with immunoSEQ multiplex PCR; TCRdb's copy has only in-frame clones and lacks some. The data contain roughly 300,000 clones, roughly 89% of them singletons. The treatment denotes: around 19 received Ad26.COV2.S at low or high dose, single or two shots; about 5 received placebo; per-sample allocation not given. Collection of the samples took place on day 63 after the first injection of vaccine or placebo. Sequences were derived from peripheral blood, sampled in a trial of Ad26.COV2.S vaccine versus placebo. These TCRs come from a person aged 18-60 years who received the Ad26.COV2.S COVID-19 vaccine or a placebo.

The chain uses TRBV5-1 and TRBJ2-1; 7 positions agree with TRBD2. From germline, CDR1 is SGHRS and CDR2 YFSETQ. The V gene end was trimmed by 1 base and the J gene end by 13 bases; junction bases not matched to a gene: 14. The length of the CDR3 is 15 residues. The DNA for the CDR3 is TGCGCCAGCAGCTTGCTCCAAACTAGCGCAGGATTACAGTTCTTC. Its translation: CASSLLQTSAGLQFF.

The chain is built from TRBV19 and TRBJ2-2; 10 bases fit TRBD1. CDR1 and CDR2 from the germline V gene are LNHDA and SQIVND (reference sequence). The V segment lost 3 bases and the J segment 3 bases; nucleotides outside the gene matches: 1. This CDR3 is 15 amino acids long. The CDR3 spells CASSMDRGDTGELFF. In DNA form, the CDR3 reads TGTGCCAGTAGTATGGACAGGGGGGACACCGGGGAGCTGTTTTTT.

This sequence joins TRBV9 and TRBJ1-6; unclear D gene. The germline CDR1 and CDR2 sequences are SGDLS and YYNGEE. V was shortened by 0 bases and J by 9 bases, with 10 bases between the two germline ends. The CDR3 totals 14 residues. The chain's CDR3 is CASSVGLLVSPLHF. For the CDR3, the DNA is TGTGCCAGCAGCGTAGGGTTACTTGTTTCACCCCTCCACTTT.

This sequence joins TRBV4-3 and TRBJ1-5; D is unresolved. CDR1 and CDR2 (germline): LGHNA, YSLEER. Trimming stripped 1 base from V and 9 bases from J, with 7 bases between. The CDR3 is 12 residues long. Written as DNA, the CDR3 is TGCGCCAGCAGCCAAGGAGGAGGGCCCCAGCATTTT. Its translation is CASSQGGGPQHF.

The chain combines TRBV5-4 with TRBJ2-4; tentatively, D is TRBD2 (5 bases). CDR1 and CDR2 from the germline V gene are SGHNT and YYREEE (reference sequence). V lost 0 bases and J 3 bases, leaving 16 bases between the germline ends. The CDR3 is 17 residues long. This CDR3 reads CASSLVGVGYIKNIQYF. CDR3 sequence (DNA): TGTGCCAGCAGCTTGGTCGGGGTAGGATACATCAAAAACATTCAGTACTTC.

The V call is TRBV27, the J call TRBJ1-2; TRBD1 matches 9 bases. After removal of 9 bases from V and 8 bases from J, the junction contained 13 bases not matched to a gene. Per the germline V gene, CDR1 is MNHEY and CDR2 is SMNVEV (reference sequence). The CDR3 is made up of 14 amino acids. The CDR3 nucleotides read TGTGCCAGTAGGAGCCCGGGACAGGGTGGCGGCTACACCTTC. Its translation: CASRSPGQGGGYTF.

The gene calls are TRBV19 and TRBJ1-5; 9 positions agree with TRBD1. The CDR3 has 14 amino acids. Germline assignment: CDR1 LNHDA and CDR2 SQIVND (reference sequence). With 10 bases clipped from V and 7 bases from J, the junction kept 11 bases outside the gene matches. CDR3 sequence: CATKPRDREQPQHF. CDR3 nucleotides: TGTGCCACTAAGCCCCGGGACAGGGAACAGCCCCAGCATTTT.

The chain has TRBV28 and TRBJ2-3, with TRBD2 identical over 8 bases. This CDR3 has 16 residues. The J segment lost 0 bases and the V segment lost 4 bases, leaving 6 bases of the junction unmatched. Per germline, CDR1 MDHEN and CDR2 SYDVKM. The CDR3 bases are TGTGCCAGCAGTTCTACGTCTAGCGGGAGCACAGATACGCAGTATTTT. Translated: CASSSTSSGSTDTQYF.

The genes are TRBV7-9 and TRBJ2-2; D remains ambiguous. This CDR3 region has 14 residues. The V and J ends lost 2 bases and 2 bases respectively, with 6 bases between them. The germline V gene encodes CDR1 SEHNR and CDR2 FQNEAQ (reference sequence). The CDR3 coding sequence is TGTGCCAGCAGCTTACCAGATAACACCGGGGAGCTGTTTTTT. It translates to CASSLPDNTGELFF.

Written as DNA, the CDR3 is TGTGCCAGCAGCCTGGACTATACGCAGTATTTT. Translated, it gives CASSLDYTQYF. The chain is built from TRBV11-2 and TRBJ2-3; D possibly corresponds to TRBD2 (5 bases). Germline values: CDR1 SGHAT, CDR2 FQNNGV. This CDR3 is built from 11 residues. V shed 5 bases and J shed 7 bases, with 7 bases lying between them.

This clone was found a few times. V and J are TRBV6-2 or TRBV6-3 and TRBJ1-5; a weak D match, TRBD1 (6 bases). The CDR3 is 16 amino acids. The V end lost 0 bases, the J end lost 7 bases, and 16 bases lay between the germline ends. Germline V gene sequence: CDR1 MNHEY, CDR2 SVGEGT. The CDR3 sequence: CASSYSDRLVEQPQHF. In DNA, the CDR3 is TGTGCCAGCAGTTACTCAGACAGGCTCGTTGAGCAGCCCCAGCATTTT.

The chain uses TRBV9 and TRBJ2-1, with 9 positions matching TRBD1. This CDR3 has 15 residues. The germline V gene encodes CDR1 SGDLS and CDR2 YYNGEE. V lost 3 bases and J lost 4; bases outside the gene matches: 5. The CDR3 region is CASSGGQGRYNEQFF. The CDR3 DNA follows: TGTGCCAGCAGCGGGGGACAGGGAAGGTACAATGAGCAGTTCTTC.

The chain is built from TRBV7-2 and TRBJ1-4, with 12 bases that match TRBD1. Germline V gene data show CDR1 as SGHTA and CDR2 as FQGNSA. Trimming removed 3 bases from V and 7 bases from J; junction bases left unmatched: 9. The CDR3 is 17 residues long. The CDR3 protein is CASSFAGTGGLGEKLFF. CDR3 DNA sequence: TGTGCCAGCAGCTTCGCTGGGACAGGGGGCTTGGGTGAAAAACTGTTTTTT.

This rearrangement joins TRBV6-5 to TRBJ1-5, with 8 bases matching TRBD1. The junction had 5 bases not matched to a gene; V was cut back by 7 bases and J by 3 bases. Germline V gene sequence: CDR1 MNHEY, CDR2 SVGAGI. The CDR3 runs 14 residues. CDR3 in amino acids: CASTAGGYNQPQHF. As DNA, the CDR3 is TGTGCCAGCACGGCAGGGGGCTACAATCAGCCCCAGCATTTT.